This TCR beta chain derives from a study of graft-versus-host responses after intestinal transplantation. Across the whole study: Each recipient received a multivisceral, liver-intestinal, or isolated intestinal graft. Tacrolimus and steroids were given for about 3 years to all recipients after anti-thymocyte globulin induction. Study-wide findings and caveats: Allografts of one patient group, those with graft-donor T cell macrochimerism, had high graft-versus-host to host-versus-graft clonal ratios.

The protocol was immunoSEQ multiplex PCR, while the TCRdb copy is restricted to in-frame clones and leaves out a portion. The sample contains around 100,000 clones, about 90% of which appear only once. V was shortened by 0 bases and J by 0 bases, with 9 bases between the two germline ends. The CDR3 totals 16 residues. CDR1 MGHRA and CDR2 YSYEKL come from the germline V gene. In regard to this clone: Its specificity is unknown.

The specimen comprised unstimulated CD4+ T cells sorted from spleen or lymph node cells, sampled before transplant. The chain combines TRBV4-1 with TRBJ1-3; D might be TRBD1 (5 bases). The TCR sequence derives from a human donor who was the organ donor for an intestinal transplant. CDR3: CASSQDGASSGNTIYF. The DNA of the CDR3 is TGCGCCAGCAGCCAAGATGGGGCTAGCTCTGGAAACACCATATATTTT.